The source of this TCR beta chain is a study of control samples from healthy donors and cancer patients. Profiled with immunoSEQ multiplex PCR; TCRdb holds only in-frame clones, not every one. Here the sample spans about 120,000 clones, 75% to 90% being singletons. This clonotype originated in a woman between 50 and 59 years old with colorectal cancer. Material: PBMCs.

The chain's CDR3 is CASSLTGSGETQYF. The CDR3 nucleotides are TGCGCCAGCAGCTTGACAGGGTCTGGAGAGACCCAGTACTTC. This chain joins TRBV5-1 and TRBJ2-5; maybe TRBD1 (6 bases). Trimming shortened V by 1 base and J by 4 bases, and 11 bases separated the two germline ends. Per germline, CDR1 SGHRS and CDR2 YFSETQ. The CDR3 spans 14 residues.